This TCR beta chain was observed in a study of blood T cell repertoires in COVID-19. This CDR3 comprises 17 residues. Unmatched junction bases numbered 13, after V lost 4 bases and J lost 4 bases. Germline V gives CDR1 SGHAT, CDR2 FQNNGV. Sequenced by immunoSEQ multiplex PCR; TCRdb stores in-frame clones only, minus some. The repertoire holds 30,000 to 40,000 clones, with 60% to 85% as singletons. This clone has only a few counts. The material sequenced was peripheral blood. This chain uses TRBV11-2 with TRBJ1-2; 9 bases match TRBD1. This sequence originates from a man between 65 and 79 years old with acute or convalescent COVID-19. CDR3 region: CASSSSPGQGDLYGYTF. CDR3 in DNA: TGTGCCAGCAGCTCTAGCCCGGGACAGGGTGACCTCTATGGCTACACCTTC. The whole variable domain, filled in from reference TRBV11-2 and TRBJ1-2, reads EAGVAQSPRYKIIEKRQSVAFWCNPISGHATLYWYQQILGQGPKLLIQFQNNGVVDDSQLPKDRFSAERLKGVDSTLKIQPAKLEDSAVYLCASSSSPGQGDLYGYTFGSGTRLTVV.